The clone carrying this T cell receptor beta chain showed up just once. The sample originates from a study of blood T cell repertoires in COVID-19. V was cut by 7 bases and J by 5 bases, with 21 bases left in between. CDR1 is MDHEN, CDR2 SYDVKM, per germline. This CDR3 comprises 15 residues. In the original processing: Reference gene primer amplification gave estimated nucleated cell counts. Generated by immunoSEQ multiplex PCR, the TCRdb table keeps only in-frame clones and is missing some. That table furnishes V, J and clone size, whereas the DNA furnished D and trimming. The sample carries about 100,000 clones, around 90% recorded once.

The sequence was collected from a man in his 70s with acute or convalescent COVID-19. The material sequenced was peripheral blood. This chain joins TRBV28 and TRBJ2-7; D might be TRBD1 (5 bases). The CDR3 sequence: CASTPHQTWGDEQYF. The CDR3, as DNA: TGTGCCAGCACCCCGCATCAGACATGGGGCGACGAGCAGTACTTC.